This TCR beta chain was identified during a study of shared clonotypes between healthy human individuals. Study-level points and caveats: Generally, naive subsets (rather than memory subsets) showed larger estimated richness.

There are 15 residues in the CDR3. Germline assignment: CDR1 MNHNS and CDR2 SASEGT. The V and J ends lost 4 bases and 3 bases, in that order; junction bases with no gene match: 4. The test was conducted at deep level. Profiling relied on immunoSEQ multiplex PCR, and the TCRdb table lists in-frame clones only, not all of them. The data contain over a million clones, about 98% of them singletons. Note on this clone: Antigen unknown.

The sequencing sample was made of naive CD4+ T cells sorted from blood. Subset described: CD45RA+ positively selected. The clonotype originates from a man in his thirties or forties in good health. The J gene is TRBJ2-3, the V gene TRBV6-1; 10 bases line up with TRBD1. The CDR3 protein is CASSGPGQGTDTQYF. CDR3 in DNA: TGTGCCAGCAGTGGCCCGGGACAGGGGACAGATACGCAGTATTTT.